This TCR beta chain was identified in a study of cytomegalovirus exposure and HLA in healthy donors. Overall study: Both the 120 validation repertoires and the 500 to 700 first-cohort repertoires used the same platform, as reported by a later analysis.

The study's findings and limits: Rare TCR sequences dominated, though some public TCRs recurred in many donors. A classifier reportedly called cytomegalovirus status with high sensitivity and specificity. In vitro testing confirmed three CMV-associated chains as specific for CMV antigens.

Concerning this clone itself: As yet, its antigen is unknown.

With V trimmed by 9 bases and J by 4 bases, 2 bases remained unmatched. The V gene's germline CDR1 is SGHTA and CDR2 FQGTGA. CDR3 length equals 14 residues. Clones were read by immunoSEQ multiplex PCR, and TCRdb kept only the in-frame ones, dropping some. The sample yields about 160,000 clones, just under 90% seen once. The genes are TRBV7-3 and TRBJ2-1; 14 bases map to TRBD2. The TCR sequence derives from a man aged 18 to 29 in good health and CMV-seropositive. Specimen: PBMCs. The DNA for the CDR3 is TGTGCCAGTGGACTAGCGGGAGGTTACAATGAGCAGTTCTTC. Translating gives CASGLAGGYNEQFF.